A single sample gave rise to the 27 T cell receptor beta chains below, sequenced in a study of blood T cell repertoires in COVID-19 (TCRdb year 2020). Library preparation used the immunoSEQ multiplex PCR assay. TCRdb holds this immuneACCESS table with in-frame rearrangements only. Some clones are missing; in checked studies, unresolved V genes explain under half, and the rest has no known cause. In this sample the table shows 130,000 or so clones, approximately 82% of which occur a single time. The leading ten clones occupy 1.6% of the sample. Material: peripheral blood. All receptors come from a human donor in a cohort sampled during active COVID-19.

The V and J genes are TRBV5-1 and TRBJ1-1; D ambiguous. Germline V lookup: CDR1 SGHRS, CDR2 YFSETQ. The CDR3 is 13 residues long. Trimming took 1 base from V and 0 from J, leaving 4 bases between them. The CDR3, as DNA: TGCGCCAGCAGCTTGCGTATGAACACTGAAGCTTTCTTT. Amino acids: CASSLRMNTEAFF.

The V gene is TRBV6-2 or TRBV6-3, the J gene TRBJ2-5; 8 nucleotides line up with TRBD2. The CDR3 covers 16 residues. V dropped 0 bases and J dropped 5; count of bases not matched to a gene: 8. From germline, CDR1 is MNHEY and CDR2 SVGEGT. The CDR3 DNA follows: TGTGCCAGCAGTTACTCGGGGACTAGTACCCCGGAGACCCAGTACTTC. This translates into CASSYSGTSTPETQYF.

This chain uses TRBV6-5 with TRBJ2-3; 7 bases align to TRBD2. V was clipped by 8 bases and J by 5 bases; unmatched bases: 7. Germline lookup yields CDR1 MNHEY and CDR2 SVGAGI. The CDR3 is 13 amino acids. The CDR3 reads CASRGSGEDTQYF. The CDR3 DNA follows: TGTGCCAGCCGGGGGAGCGGGGAAGATACGCAGTATTTT.

The chain uses TRBV9 and TRBJ2-1, with a weak D call TRBD1 (6 bases). Trimming pared 0 bases from V and 4 bases from J, leaving 14 bases between. The CDR3 has 16 amino acids. The V gene's germline CDR1 is SGDLS and CDR2 YYNGEE. The CDR3 loop is CASSVAVGAGYNEQFF. The CDR3 region has the DNA TGTGCCAGCAGCGTAGCGGTGGGGGCCGGTTACAATGAGCAGTTCTTC.

The chain joins TRBV6-5 to TRBJ2-3; 11 positions match TRBD2. The length of the CDR3 is 16 residues. With V trimmed by 4 bases and J by 0 bases, 3 bases remained unmatched. Looked up from germline, CDR1 is MNHEY and CDR2 is SVGAGI. CDR3: CASSSRTSGSTDTQYF. The CDR3 DNA sequence: TGTGCCAGCAGTTCCCGGACTAGCGGGAGCACAGATACGCAGTATTTT.

This rearrangement joins TRBV12-3 or TRBV12-4 to TRBJ2-4; D unclear. The CDR3 has 13 residues. Trimming took 4 bases from V and 6 from J, leaving 10 bases between them. CDR3 nucleotide sequence: TGTGCCAGCAGTTACGGGTCTGGAAACATTCAGTACTTC. It is translated as CASSYGSGNIQYF.

The count of this clone is one. This sequence joins TRBV21-1 and TRBJ2-5; the DNA was not used to check the table's D call, TRBD2. TRBV21-1 has pseudogene status. This CDR3 comprises 15 residues. Here the CDR3 reads CASMSLAGGQETQYF. In DNA, the CDR3 is TGTGCCAGCATGTCATTAGCGGGAGGCCAAGAGACCCAGTACTTC.

The chain uses TRBV4-2 and TRBJ2-1, with a tentative D call TRBD2 (6 bases). Trimming shortened V by 0 bases and J by 8 bases, and 17 bases separated the two germline ends. CDR3 length equals 16 residues. Germline loops: CDR1 LGHNA, CDR2 YNFKEQ. CDR3 protein: CASSQEGGSGRDEQFF. Here the CDR3 DNA reads TGTGCCAGCAGCCAAGAGGGGGGATCGGGAAGGGATGAGCAGTTCTTC.

Regarding this clone: The sample carries other DNA sequences with the same CDR3. This CDR3 is CASSPTSSTDTQYF. CDR3 coding DNA: TGTGCCAGCAGCCCGACTTCTAGCACAGATACGCAGTATTTT. The chain joins TRBV7-3 to TRBJ2-3; unclear D gene. V lost 5 bases and J 0 bases, leaving 9 bases between the germline ends. The germline CDR1 and CDR2 sequences are SGHTA and FQGTGA. The CDR3 consists of 14 residues.

This clone has only a few counts. This chain joins TRBV7-3 and TRBJ2-3; 7 nucleotides agree with TRBD1. The CDR3 is 12 amino acids. V shed 5 bases, J shed 9 bases, and the junction held 5 bases outside the gene matches. Germline-derived CDR1 and CDR2 are SGHTA and FQGTGA. This chain's CDR3 is CASSHYRGTQYF. The CDR3 DNA reads as TGTGCCAGCAGCCATTACAGGGGCACGCAGTATTTT.

The chain has TRBV20-1 and TRBJ2-7; D remains ambiguous. Deletions cut 6 bases from V and 6 bases from J, with 12 bases between. Germline assignment: CDR1 DFQATT and CDR2 SNEGSKA (reference sequence). The length of the CDR3 is 11 residues. CDR3 sequence reads: CSASGAREQYF. The CDR3 DNA follows: TGCAGTGCATCCGGTGCCCGCGAGCAGTACTTC.

The chain couples TRBV5-1 to TRBJ1-1; weak D call: TRBD1 (6 bases). Germline CDR1 is SGHRS and CDR2 is YFSETQ. The CDR3 has 18 residues. V was cut by 2 bases and J by 3 bases, with 23 bases left in between. CDR3 DNA sequence: TGCGCCAGCAGCTTTTTTTTGGACCCCAGGGGTGGGGACACTGAAGCTTTCTTT. This translates into CASSFFLDPRGGDTEAFF.

This clone was seen only once. The rearrangement links TRBV5-1 to TRBJ1-2; 9 positions match TRBD1. The junction had 1 base not matched to a gene; V was cut back by 2 bases and J by 5 bases. CDR1 and CDR2 (germline): SGHRS, YFSETQ. This CDR3 has 13 amino acids. The CDR3 reads CASSLDRGYGYTF. CDR3 nucleotides: TGCGCCAGCAGCTTAGACAGGGGGTATGGCTACACCTTC.

The chain carries TRBV5-6 and TRBJ2-3; D unresolved. V lost 0 bases, J lost 4 bases, and 12 bases lay in between. The CDR3 covers 15 residues. Looked up from germline, CDR1 is SGHDT and CDR2 is YYEEEE. CDR3 nucleotide sequence: TGTGCCAGCAGCTTGGAGCTGGGCGTGGCAGATACGCAGTATTTT. Its translation: CASSLELGVADTQYF.

The chain recombines TRBV5-8 with TRBJ1-5; TRBD1 matches 7 bases. CDR1 SGHTS and CDR2 YDEGEE come from the germline V gene. The V gene end was trimmed by 4 bases and the J gene end by 7 bases; junction bases not matched to a gene: 8. This CDR3 spans 14 amino acids. CDR3 sequence (DNA): TGTGCCAGCAGCCATAACAGGGGCGGCCAGCCCCAGCATTTT. Its translation: CASSHNRGGQPQHF.

This chain connects TRBV2 to TRBJ1-5; perhaps TRBD1 as D (6 bases). CDR3 length: 15 residues. The V gene lost 5 bases and the J gene lost 0 bases, with 11 bases spanning the gap. The germline CDR1 and CDR2 sequences are SNHLY and FYNNEI. In DNA, the CDR3 is TGTGCCAGCAGTCCTCAGGGGACTAGCAATCAGCCCCAGCATTTT. This sequence encodes CASSPQGTSNQPQHF.

The V call is TRBV7-3, the J call TRBJ2-1; 7 bases match TRBD2. The CDR3 consists of 15 residues. With 3 bases clipped from V and 3 bases from J, the junction kept 5 bases outside the gene matches. Germline CDR1 is SGHTA and CDR2 is FQGTGA. In DNA form, the CDR3 reads TGTGCCAGCAGCTTGAGTAGCGGGTACTACAATGAGCAGTTCTTC. Translated: CASSLSSGYYNEQFF.

V gene TRBV5-1 combines with J gene TRBJ2-2; 11 nucleotides align to TRBD2. The CDR3 loop spans 17 amino acids. Germline values: CDR1 SGHRS, CDR2 YFSETQ. V dropped 1 base and J dropped 3; count of bases not matched to a gene: 5. The CDR3 loop reads CASSLSLAGVDTGELFF. CDR3 coding DNA: TGCGCCAGCAGCTTGTCACTAGCGGGAGTTGACACCGGGGAGCTGTTTTTT.

The V and J genes are TRBV6-1 and TRBJ2-2; 8 bases line up with TRBD2. The CDR3 runs 15 residues. Trimming cost V 4 bases and J 0 bases; bases outside gene matches: 1. From germline, CDR1 is MNHNS and CDR2 SASEGT. CDR3 amino acids: CASSVAGPNTGELFF. In DNA, the CDR3 is TGTGCCAGCAGTGTAGCGGGGCCGAACACCGGGGAGCTGTTTTTT.

The V and J genes are TRBV19 and TRBJ2-3, with D unresolved. Trimming took off 6 bases at V and 2 bases at J, with 15 bases between the two ends. CDR1 LNHDA and CDR2 SQIVND come from the germline V gene (reference sequence). The CDR3 spans 15 residues. CDR3 in DNA: TGTGCCAGTAGCCGAAGGCACTACCTCACAGATACGCAGTATTTT. The encoded protein is CASSRRHYLTDTQYF.

The chain couples TRBV10-3 to TRBJ2-7, with 8 positions matching TRBD2. The CDR3 covers 14 residues. The germline CDR1 and CDR2 sequences are ENHRY and SYGVKD. The V and J ends lost 3 bases and 3 bases, in that order; junction bases with no gene match: 4. CDR3 nucleotides: TGTGCCATCAGTGAAGTAGCGGGGCTCTACGAGCAGTACTTC. Amino acids: CAISEVAGLYEQYF.

The genes are TRBV3-1 (or the pseudogene TRBV3-2) and TRBJ2-7; the D gene is possibly TRBD1 (5 bases). The germline V and J ends were trimmed by 1 base and 2 bases, with 12 bases remaining between them. The germline CDR1 and CDR2 sequences are LGHDT and YNNKEL (reference sequence). CDR3 length: 15 amino acids. CDR3 protein: CASSQGPTVTYEQYF. Here the CDR3 DNA reads TGTGCCAGCAGCCAAGGCCCGACAGTTACCTACGAGCAGTACTTC.

The chain joins TRBV4-1 to TRBJ1-3; TRBD1 agrees at 8 bases. V dropped 4 bases and J dropped 4; count of bases not matched to a gene: 9. This CDR3 has 16 residues. CDR1 and CDR2 (germline): MGHRA, YSYEKL. The CDR3 region is CASSLQRQGSGNTIYF. The CDR3 DNA follows: TGCGCCAGCAGCCTACAGCGACAGGGGTCCGGAAACACCATATATTTT.

This clone was counted a single time. One end of the junction does not line up with germline, which may come from a read error. The chain employs TRBV7-3 and TRBJ2-2; the D gene is possibly TRBD2 (5 bases). Germline V gene data show CDR1 as SGHTA and CDR2 as FQGTGA. The CDR3 runs to 16 residues. Here the CDR3 reads CASSPRWSANTGDLFF. The CDR3, as DNA: TGTGCCAGCAGCCCCCGTTGGTCCGCGAACACCGGGGATCTGTTTTTT.

The chain uses TRBV24-1 and TRBJ1-1; D is possibly TRBD1 (5 bases). V was cut by 4 bases and J by 5 bases, with 10 bases left in between. Germline V gives CDR1 KGHDR, CDR2 SFDVKD. The CDR3 covers 13 residues. The CDR3 region has the DNA TGTGCCACCAGTGAACCGGGGGGAACTGAAGCTTTCTTT. This sequence encodes CATSEPGGTEAFF.

The chain carries TRBV27 and TRBJ1-5; 10 nucleotides line up with TRBD1. CDR3 length: 15 residues. The V and J ends lost 5 bases and 7 bases, in that order; junction bases with no gene match: 8. Germline V gene sequence: CDR1 MNHEY, CDR2 SMNVEV (reference sequence). In DNA form, the CDR3 reads TGTGCCAGCAGTCCGACAGGGGGCGCATCCCAGCCCCAGCATTTT. It specifies CASSPTGGASQPQHF.

The chain recombines TRBV5-4 with TRBJ2-3; 7 positions agree with TRBD1. Germline V CDR1 and CDR2: SGHNT, YYREEE (reference sequence). CDR3 size: 15 residues. Trimming took 2 bases from V and 1 from J; bases not matched to a gene: 4. This CDR3 reads CASSFPGQGTDTQYF. As DNA, the CDR3 is TGTGCCAGCAGCTTTCCCGGACAGGGCACAGATACGCAGTATTTT.